This T cell receptor (beta chain) was sequenced during a study of OX40 agonist ivuxolimab in advanced cancers. Study overall: Three individuals attained partial responses, comprising one hepatocellular carcinoma case and two cutaneous melanoma cases.

Exclusion applied to patients with autoimmune disease history or systemic immunosuppression. Drawing of blood for sampling happened at baseline, at cycle 4 day 1, and at cycle 7 day 1. Generated by immunoSEQ multiplex PCR, the TCRdb table keeps only in-frame clones and is missing some. There are 30,000 to 35,000 clones in the sample; about 76% occur only once, and roughly 19% lies in the top ten. Germline V gives CDR1 LGHNT, CDR2 FRNRAP. Trimming removed 5 bases at V and 7 bases at J, with 6 bases between. The length of the CDR3 is 11 residues. The source was CD4+ or CD8+ T cells sorted from blood, collected in a trial of the OX40 agonist ivuxolimab. This clonotype originated in an adult with an advanced solid tumor such as melanoma, head and neck, liver or kidney cancer. This rearrangement joins TRBV12-5 to TRBJ1-5; D unresolved. The CDR3: CASGNFQPQHF. CDR3 DNA sequence: TGTGCTAGTGGTAACTTCCAGCCCCAGCATTTT.